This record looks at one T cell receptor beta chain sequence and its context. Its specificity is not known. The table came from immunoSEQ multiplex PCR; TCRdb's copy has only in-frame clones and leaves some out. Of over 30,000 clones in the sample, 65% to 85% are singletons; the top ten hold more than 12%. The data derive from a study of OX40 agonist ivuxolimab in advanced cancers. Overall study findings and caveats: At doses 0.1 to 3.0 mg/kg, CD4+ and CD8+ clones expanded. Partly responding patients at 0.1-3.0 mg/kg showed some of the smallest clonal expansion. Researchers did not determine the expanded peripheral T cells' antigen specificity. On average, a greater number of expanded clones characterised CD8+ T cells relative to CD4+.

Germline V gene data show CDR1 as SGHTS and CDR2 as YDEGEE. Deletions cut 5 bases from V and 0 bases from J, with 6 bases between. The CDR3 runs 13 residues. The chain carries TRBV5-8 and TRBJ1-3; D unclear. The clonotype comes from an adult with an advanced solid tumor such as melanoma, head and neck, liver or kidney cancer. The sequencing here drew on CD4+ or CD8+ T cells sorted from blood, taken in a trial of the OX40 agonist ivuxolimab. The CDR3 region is CASSFSSGNTIYF. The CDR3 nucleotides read TGTGCCAGCAGTTTTTCCTCTGGAAACACCATATATTTT.